This T cell receptor (beta chain) was observed in a study of read filtering for tumor transcriptome and immune sequencing. About the research overall: Revised staging placed roughly 8 patients in R-ISS I, over 15 in II, about 7 in III. RNA-seq yielded only about 75 to 1,300 TCR reads, IR-seq about 4 to 10.27 million.

Every patient had bone marrow sampled while the disease was active. V lost 1 base to trimming and J lost 5 bases, with 12 bases between them. From germline, CDR1 is SGHDN and CDR2 FVKESK. The CDR3 runs 14 residues. This clonotype was seen ten or more times. The library was built from about 400 ng RNA with molecular barcoded adaptors for alpha/delta and beta/gamma chains. TCRdb independently ran MiXCR on the reads; one entry per CDR3 protein. Of about 86,000 distinct CDR3 sequences in the sample, 9% to 15% are singletons; the top ten hold approximately 15%. The sample comprised a population of CD138-negative cells sorted from bone marrow. The V and J genes are TRBV14 and TRBJ2-7; the D gene is possibly TRBD1 (5 bases). The source is a donor over 35 with multiple myeloma. The CDR3 DNA reads TGTGCCAGCAGCCAAGTATCCAGGGCCAACGAGCAGTACTTC. Protein: CASSQVSRANEQYF. Full variable domain (rest looked up from reference TRBV14 and TRBJ2-7): EAGVTQFPSHSVIEKGQTVTLRCDPISGHDNLYWYRRVMGKEIKFLLHFVKESKQDESGMPNNRFLAERTGGTYSTLKVQPAELEDSGVYFCASSQVSRANEQYFGPGTRLTVT.